Listed below are T cell receptor beta chains from one sample, sequenced in a study of T-cell memory formation after mild COVID-19. TCRdb reprocessed the 5' RACE reads with MiXCR, giving one entry per CDR3 protein. The sample lists about 13,000 distinct CDR3 sequences; around 12% were seen once. The specimen sequenced was PBMCs or a T cell subset sorted from them (not recorded which). All receptors derive from an adult woman who had mild COVID-19 (a few samples of this study predate the infection). Cell type and time point are not known. Each CDR3 is given with its conserved first and last residue. A D gene is named only where the DNA matches it firmly. Not all rows give a size; the values are once, few, many and, for expanded clones, a class.

TRBD2 TRBJ2-7 TRBV4-2 many CASSQVSGGLSYEQYF TGTGCCAGCAGCCAAGTTTCGGGGGGGTTATCCTACGAGCAGTACTTC
TRBD1 TRBJ2-2 TRBV12-3/TRBV12-4 many CASSWGQGVPTGELFF TGTGCCAGCAGTTGGGGACAGGGGGTACCCACCGGGGAGCTGTTTTTT
TRBD2 TRBJ2-7 TRBV20-1 many CSARSPGGGTHEQYF TGCAGTGCTAGATCCCCCGGGGGAGGGACCCACGAGCAGTACTTC
TRBD2 TRBJ2-7 TRBV12-3/TRBV12-4 many CASSLVSSGYEQYF TGTGCCAGCAGTTTAGTCTCTAGCGGGTACGAGCAGTACTTC
. TRBJ2-3 TRBV11-2 many CASSSTPGASTDTQYF TGTGCCAGCAGCTCCACCCCCGGGGCTAGCACAGATACGCAGTATTTT
. TRBJ1-5 TRBV6-6 many CASSYWAGADSNQPQHF TGTGCCAGCAGTTACTGGGCAGGGGCGGATAGCAATCAGCCCCAGCATTTT
. TRBJ1-1 TRBV27 many CASSFLRGRAFF TGTGCCAGCAGTTTCCTGAGGGGGAGGGCTTTCTTT
. TRBJ2-2 TRBV7-6 many CASSLVQDGELFF TGTGCCAGCAGCCTCGTACAGGACGGGGAGCTGTTTTTT
TRBD2 TRBJ2-7 TRBV7-3 many CASSIKPLAGGPIEQYF TGTGCCAGCAGCATAAAACCGCTAGCGGGGGGGCCAATCGAGCAGTACTTC
TRBD1 TRBJ2-3 TRBV19 . CASSLTGADTQYF TGTGCCAGTAGTCTCACAGGGGCAGATACGCAGTATTTT
. TRBJ2-6 TRBV5-4 many CASSFKGLTGANVLTF TGTGCCAGCAGCTTCAAGGGTTTAACTGGGGCCAACGTCCTGACTTTC
TRBD2 TRBJ2-7 TRBV29-1 medium-sized CSVESLAGGAYEQYF TGCAGCGTGGAGTCTCTTGCGGGAGGCGCCTACGAGCAGTACTTC
. TRBJ1-1 TRBV30 many CAWTQPGIGNTEAFF TGTGCCTGGACTCAACCCGGGATAGGGAACACTGAAGCTTTCTTT
TRBD1 TRBJ2-1 TRBV20-1 many CSARGDGQVNEQFF TGCAGTGCTAGAGGCGACGGACAGGTCAATGAGCAGTTCTTC
TRBD2 TRBJ2-5 TRBV20-1 many CSANSRIGLFSGSPGETQYF TGCAGTGCTAATAGTCGGATAGGCCTATTTAGCGGGAGCCCCGGGGAGACCCAGTACTTC
. TRBJ2-7 TRBV7-9 many CASSPPGTYSYEQYF TGTGCCAGCAGCCCGCCGGGTACTTACTCCTACGAGCAGTACTTC
TRBD2 TRBJ2-1 TRBV7-9 many CASSSETSGPYNEQFF TGTGCCAGCAGCTCCGAGACTAGCGGGCCCTACAATGAGCAGTTCTTC
. TRBJ1-1 TRBV30 many CAWSVQGEAFF TGTGCCTGGAGTGTACAAGGGGAAGCTTTCTTT
. TRBJ2-1 TRBV11-2 many CASSLETPQNEQFF TGTGCCAGCAGCTTAGAGACCCCTCAGAATGAGCAGTTCTTC
. TRBJ2-2 TRBV9 many CASSNDRNRELFF TGTGCCAGCAGCAACGACAGAAACCGGGAGCTGTTTTTT
. TRBJ1-1 TRBV20-1 . CSARTPRDDTEAFF TGCAGTGCTAGAACCCCCAGGGACGACACTGAAGCTTTCTTT